This T cell receptor beta chain was obtained from a study of blood T cell repertoires in COVID-19. The CDR3 extends over 17 amino acids. CDR1 and CDR2 (germline): SNHLY, FYNNEI. The junction had 13 bases not matched to a gene; V was cut back by 7 bases and J by 0 bases. Clones were read by immunoSEQ multiplex PCR, and TCRdb kept only the in-frame ones, dropping some. The repertoire has 70,000 to 85,000 clones, around 83% of them found once; the top ten carry over 35%. The chain employs TRBV2 and TRBJ2-5; 8 positions match TRBD1. The sample consisted of peripheral blood. The clonotype comes from a man aged 80 or over with active or convalescent COVID-19. The CDR3, as DNA: TGTGCCAGCACACGGACAGGGCTAACTGTAGACCAAGAGACCCAGTACTTC. Encoded protein: CASTRTGLTVDQETQYF.